Below, 5 T cell receptor beta chains from the same sample are listed, as sequenced in a study of cytomegalovirus exposure and HLA in healthy donors. PCR was performed using 60 Vbeta and 13 Jbeta primers. Profiling relied on immunoSEQ multiplex PCR, and the TCRdb table lists in-frame clones only, not all of them. The repertoire includes 99,000 or so clones, over 60% of them detected once, and over 8% sits in the top ten. The sequencing input was PBMCs. The receptors originated from a man between 40 and 49 years old in good health and CMV-seropositive.

The rearrangement joins TRBV18 to TRBJ2-7, with 10 bases identical to TRBD2. Germline-derived CDR1 and CDR2 are KGHSH and LQKENI. The CDR3 consists of 15 residues. Trimming cost V 2 bases and J 7 bases; bases outside gene matches: 8. CDR3 in DNA: TGTGCCAGCTCACCAGGTCTAGCGGGGGATAAAGAGCAGTACTTC. This codes for CASSPGLAGDKEQYF.

The chain couples TRBV5-5 to TRBJ2-1, with D perhaps TRBD1 (5 bases). This CDR3 has 15 residues. Germline loops: CDR1 SGHKS, CDR2 YYEKEE (reference sequence). Trimming shortened V by 1 base and J by 10 bases, and 18 bases separated the two germline ends. CDR3 DNA sequence: TGTGCCAGCAGCTTGCGGGCAGGGTCAATGGTGGAGCAGTTCTTC. It codes for CASSLRAGSMVEQFF.

The J gene is TRBJ1-2, the V gene TRBV14, with a weak D call TRBD1 (5 bases). Germline V gene sequence: CDR1 SGHDN, CDR2 FVKESK. The CDR3 covers 13 residues. V was cut by 2 bases and J by 3 bases, with 7 bases left in between. The CDR3 sequence: CASSQWGDYGYTF. CDR3 bases: TGTGCCAGCAGCCAATGGGGGGACTATGGCTACACCTTC. Variable domain in full (rest from reference TRBV14 and TRBJ1-2): EAGVTQFPSHSVIEKGQTVTLRCDPISGHDNLYWYRRVMGKEIKFLLHFVKESKQDESGMPNNRFLAERTGGTYSTLKVQPAELEDSGVYFCASSQWGDYGYTFGSGTRLTVV.

This chain connects TRBV7-3 to TRBJ1-1, with D perhaps matching TRBD1 (6 bases). Trimming stripped 5 bases from V and 0 bases from J, with 19 bases between. CDR1 is SGHTA, CDR2 FQGTGA, per germline. This CDR3 has 17 residues. CDR3 protein: CASSQWSLQGMNTEAFF. The CDR3 DNA follows: TGTGCCAGCAGCCAGTGGTCGCTACAGGGCATGAACACTGAAGCTTTCTTT.

The CDR3 region is CSVDEAPGSGRVEQYF. CDR3 sequence (DNA): TGCAGCGTTGACGAGGCCCCCGGTAGCGGGAGGGTCGAGCAGTACTTC. The rearrangement links TRBV29-1 to TRBJ2-7; 11 positions match TRBD2. CDR1 SQVTM and CDR2 ANQGSEA come from the germline V gene. Trimming at V came to 3 bases and at J to 6 bases, leaving 13 bases not matched to a gene. The CDR3 consists of 16 residues.